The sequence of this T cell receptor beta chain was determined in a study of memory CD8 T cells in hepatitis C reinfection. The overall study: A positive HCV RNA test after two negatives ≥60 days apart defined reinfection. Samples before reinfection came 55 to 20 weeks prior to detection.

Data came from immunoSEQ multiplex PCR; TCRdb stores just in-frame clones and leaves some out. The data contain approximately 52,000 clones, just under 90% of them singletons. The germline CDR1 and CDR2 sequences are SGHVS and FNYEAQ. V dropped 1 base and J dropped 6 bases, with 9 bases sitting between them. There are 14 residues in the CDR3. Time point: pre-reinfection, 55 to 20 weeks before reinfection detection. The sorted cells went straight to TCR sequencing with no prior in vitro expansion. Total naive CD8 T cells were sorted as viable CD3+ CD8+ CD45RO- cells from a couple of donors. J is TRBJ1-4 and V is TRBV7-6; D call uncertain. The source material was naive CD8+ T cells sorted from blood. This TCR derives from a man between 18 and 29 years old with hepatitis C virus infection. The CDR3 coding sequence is TGTGCCAGCAGCTTAGGACACGACGATGAAAAACTGTTTTTT. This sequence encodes CASSLGHDDEKLFF.